Sequencing of this T cell receptor beta chain was carried out in a study of shared clonotypes between healthy human individuals. Study details: The plates for each donor numbered three CD4 naive, three CD4 memory, two CD8 naive and one CD8 memory.

The donors were adults (healthy and HIV-negative) with no recent acute infections or vaccinations. The authors divided CD4+ cells into CD45RA+ naive and CD45RA-negative memory subsets. A deep-level run was used for the assay. The repertoire was sequenced with immunoSEQ multiplex PCR; TCRdb's copy has only in-frame clones and lacks some. The data show roughly 2.5 million clones, 85% to 95% seen once. The sequence came from a man between 18 and 29 years old in good health. Sequenced material: naive CD4+ T cells sorted from blood. Subset given: CD45RA+ positively selected.

The CDR3 is CASSHLAGTDTQYF. CDR3 bases: TGTGCCAGCAGCCACCTAGCGGGTACAGATACGCAGTATTTT. The chain recombines TRBV9 with TRBJ2-3, with TRBD2 identical over 8 bases. Germline V lookup: CDR1 SGDLS, CDR2 YYNGEE. Trimming took 4 bases from V and 3 from J; bases not matched to a gene: 4. The CDR3 contains 14 residues. Together with reference TRBV9 and TRBJ2-3, the CDR3 gives the full variable domain: DSGVTQTPKHLITATGQRVTLRCSPRSGDLSVYWYQQSLDQGLQFLIQYYNGEERAKGNILERFSAQQFPDLHSELNLSSLELGDSALYFCASSHLAGTDTQYFGPGTRLTVL.